Shown below are 29 T cell receptor beta chains from a single sample sequenced in a study of cytomegalovirus exposure and HLA in healthy donors (dated by TCRdb to about 2017). The library came from the immunoSEQ multiplex PCR assay. For the multiplex PCR, a mixture combining 60 forward primers for TCR Vbeta segments and 13 reverse primers for TCR Jbeta segments was used. TCRdb took this table from immuneACCESS and kept in-frame rearrangements with V and J called. Such tables lack part of the clones; where checked against another copy, unresolved V genes explain under half of the gap, and the rest is unexplained. Within this sample are some 98,000 clones, with 80% to 85% of them counted one time only. The ten most abundant clones make up 1.4% of the sample. What was sequenced was PBMCs. These receptors originate from a man aged 35 to 55 in good health and CMV-seronegative.

The chain recombines TRBV7-2 with TRBJ2-7; TRBD2 is a possible D gene (7 bases). CDR1 is SGHTA, CDR2 FQGNSA, per germline. V was cut by 5 bases and J by 2 bases, with 25 bases left in between. This CDR3 is built from 18 residues. CDR3 in amino acids: CASSTRLLFLGGPYEQYF. The CDR3 nucleotides are TGTGCCAGCAGCACCCGTTTGCTTTTTCTCGGGGGGCCCTACGAGCAGTACTTC.

The chain carries TRBV9 and TRBJ2-7; the D gene is possibly TRBD2 (6 bases). With 0 bases removed from V and 7 bases from J, the gap between germline ends came to 20 bases. Germline lookup yields CDR1 SGDLS and CDR2 YYNGEE. The CDR3 runs 16 residues. The CDR3 reads CASSVAMGTVPGEQYF. The CDR3 DNA sequence: TGTGCCAGCAGCGTAGCTATGGGGACTGTCCCCGGAGAGCAGTACTTC.

The gene calls are TRBV19 and TRBJ1-2; D gene ambiguous. V lost 5 bases, J lost 4 bases, and 11 bases lay in between. The CDR3 runs 13 residues. Germline V lookup: CDR1 LNHDA, CDR2 SQIVND (reference sequence). The CDR3 sequence: CASSLGSGYGYTF. The DNA of the CDR3 is TGTGCCAGTAGTTTAGGGTCAGGCTATGGCTACACCTTC.

The rearrangement links TRBV10-2 to TRBJ1-3; no clear D. CDR3 length equals 13 residues. Germline V gene data show CDR1 as WSHSY and CDR2 as SAAADI. V lost 6 bases, J lost 0 bases, and 6 bases lay in between. In nucleotides, the CDR3 is TGCGCCAGCAGGCCGAGCTCTGGAAACACCATATATTTT. Protein: CASRPSSGNTIYF.

For this clone: Other DNA sequences in the same sample also yield this CDR3. The V gene is TRBV2, the J gene TRBJ1-1, with unresolved D. This CDR3 comprises 12 residues. Germline values: CDR1 SNHLY, CDR2 FYNNEI. Trimming left V 7 bases short and J 11 bases short, with 17 bases between. CDR3 region: CASIETGRVAFF. Here the CDR3 DNA reads TGTGCCAGCATAGAGACGGGGAGGGTGGCTTTCTTT.

This clone was seen once. The J gene is TRBJ1-1, the V gene TRBV11-2, with 10 bases fitting TRBD1. Germline V lookup: CDR1 SGHAT, CDR2 FQNNGV. Losses at the gene ends were 5 bases for V and 3 bases for J; bases not matched to a gene: 3. The CDR3 length is 14 residues. CDR3 DNA: TGTGCCAGCAGCGCGACAGGGGGCTACACTGAAGCTTTCTTT. This encodes CASSATGGYTEAFF. Complete variable domain (other parts from reference TRBV11-2 and TRBJ1-1): EAGVAQSPRYKIIEKRQSVAFWCNPISGHATLYWYQQILGQGPKLLIQFQNNGVVDDSQLPKDRFSAERLKGVDSTLKIQPAKLEDSAVYLCASSATGGYTEAFFGQGTRLTVV.

DNA for the CDR3: TGTGCCAGCAGGGAGGGGCCGATCTATGGCTACACCTTC. Translated, it gives CASREGPIYGYTF. The rearrangement joins TRBV6-6 to TRBJ1-2; D is possibly TRBD1 (5 bases). Germline assignment: CDR1 MNHNY and CDR2 SVGAGI (reference sequence). V was shortened by 6 bases and J by 4 bases, with 12 bases between the two germline ends. The CDR3 covers 13 residues.

The CDR3 DNA reads TGCGCCAGCAGCCCTGTCGACAGGGCAGGTATACAGTACTTC. Protein: CASSPVDRAGIQYF. The V call is TRBV5-1, the J call TRBJ2-7; 7 positions agree with TRBD1. J was trimmed by 10 bases and V by 4 bases; bases with no gene match: 14. The CDR3 is made up of 14 amino acids. Germline V CDR1 and CDR2: SGHRS, YFSETQ.

The rearrangement links TRBV14 to TRBJ1-3; unclear D gene. The CDR3 runs to 12 residues. Germline assignment: CDR1 SGHDN and CDR2 FVKESK. V lost 2 bases and J 4 bases, leaving 3 bases between the germline ends. The CDR3 bases are TGTGCCAGCAGCCAACTGGGAAACACCATATATTTT. This gives the protein CASSQLGNTIYF.

The count of this clone is one. The chain uses TRBV9 and TRBJ1-6; 10 nucleotides agree with TRBD1. Germline V gene sequence: CDR1 SGDLS, CDR2 YYNGEE. This CDR3 is built from 14 residues. The ends lost 5 bases at V and 7 bases at J; junction bases unmatched: 3. The CDR3: CASSKTGGNSPLHF. CDR3 coding DNA: TGTGCCAGCAGTAAGACAGGGGGCAATTCACCCCTCCACTTT.

This clone was counted only a few times. CDR3 in amino acids: CASRGQNLYGYTF. The CDR3 region has the DNA TGTGCCAGCAGGGGACAGAATCTTTATGGCTACACCTTC. The V call is TRBV28, the J call TRBJ1-2, with TRBD1 matching over 7 bases. V trimming: 6 bases; J trimming: 5 bases; junction bases outside the gene matches: 6. This CDR3 is 13 amino acids long. Germline lookup yields CDR1 MDHEN and CDR2 SYDVKM.

The chain couples TRBV28 to TRBJ2-7; TRBD2 matches 12 bases. Germline V lookup: CDR1 MDHEN, CDR2 SYDVKM. The CDR3 runs 16 residues. After removal of 8 bases from V and 4 bases from J, the junction contained 12 bases not matched to a gene. As DNA, the CDR3 is TGTGCCAGCTATGGGGCTAGCGGGGGGGCGGTATACGAGCAGTACTTC. Translation: CASYGASGGAVYEQYF.

This clone has only one observation. The chain recombines TRBV10-2 with TRBJ2-7, with TRBD1 identical over 9 bases. The ends lost 4 bases at V and 3 bases at J; junction bases unmatched: 10. This CDR3 contains 16 residues. Germline V gene sequence: CDR1 WSHSY, CDR2 SAAADI. The CDR3 nucleotides read TGCGCCAGCAGTGGGAAGTATGGGACAGGGAACTACGAGCAGTACTTC. Protein sequence: CASSGKYGTGNYEQYF.

The rearrangement joins TRBV5-1 to TRBJ2-4; 9 bases align to TRBD1. V lost 4 bases and J lost 8; bases outside the gene matches: 10. The CDR3 consists of 15 residues. Germline V lookup: CDR1 SGHRS, CDR2 YFSETQ. The CDR3 nucleotides read TGCGCCAGCAGCAACCGGGACAGGGCATATGACATTCAGTACTTC. Its protein product is CASSNRDRAYDIQYF.

This clone has only one observation. This sequence joins TRBV5-8 and TRBJ2-4, with 12 nucleotides matching TRBD1. J was trimmed by 7 bases and V by 4 bases; bases with no gene match: 12. The CDR3 extends over 17 amino acids. CDR1 and CDR2 (germline): SGHTS, YDEGEE. The CDR3 region is CASSRPGQGAMWNIQYF. The CDR3 DNA follows: TGTGCCAGCAGCCGGCCGGGACAGGGGGCTATGTGGAACATTCAGTACTTC.

This clone was seen a handful of times. The rearrangement uses TRBV18 and TRBJ2-2; 8 bases align to TRBD2. Germline V gene data show CDR1 as KGHSH and CDR2 as LQKENI. The CDR3 length is 17 residues. V shed 0 bases and J 7 bases; nucleotides not matched to a gene: 10. DNA of the CDR3: TGTGCCAGCTCACCACCCCCTCCGGGGGGGCATGACGGGGAGCTGTTTTTT. It codes for CASSPPPPGGHDGELFF.

The chain links TRBV6-1 to TRBJ2-7; tentative D call: TRBD1 (5 bases). CDR1 and CDR2 (germline): MNHNS, SASEGT. V dropped 1 base and J dropped 0 bases, with 13 bases sitting between them. The length of the CDR3 is 16 residues. CDR3 coding DNA: TGTGCCAGCAGTGAAGAAGGACACACGAGCTCCTACGAGCAGTACTTC. Protein product: CASSEEGHTSSYEQYF.

V usage is TRBV5-6 and J usage is TRBJ1-5; 10 bases align to TRBD1. The junction had 11 bases not matched to a gene; V was cut back by 2 bases and J by 6 bases. CDR3 length: 17 amino acids. The germline V gene encodes CDR1 SGHDT and CDR2 YYEEEE. The CDR3: CASSFSSGTGVGQPQHF. CDR3 bases: TGTGCCAGCAGCTTCTCTTCCGGGACAGGGGTTGGTCAGCCCCAGCATTTT.

The V call is TRBV7-8, the J call TRBJ2-7; D is possibly TRBD1 (6 bases). Trimming removed 5 bases at V and 7 bases at J, with 18 bases between. This CDR3 has 14 residues. Looked up from germline, CDR1 is SGHVS and CDR2 is FQNEAQ. CDR3 in DNA: TGTGCCAGCAGCCCCCGCGGACAGCTAGGGGAGCAGTACTTC. Translated: CASSPRGQLGEQYF.

This rearrangement joins TRBV7-2 to TRBJ1-1; no clear D gene. The germline CDR1 and CDR2 sequences are SGHTA and FQGNSA. The CDR3 spans 16 residues. Trimming removed 4 bases from V and 1 base from J, with 16 bases in between. The CDR3 loop reads CASSSRHVQRNTEAFF. The CDR3 bases are TGTGCCAGCAGCTCACGACACGTGCAGAGGAACACTGAAGCTTTCTTT.

The chain is built from TRBV5-1 and TRBJ2-7; 9 bases match TRBD1. The CDR3 has 14 amino acids. CDR1 and CDR2 (germline): SGHRS, YFSETQ. V gave up 2 bases and J gave up 3 bases; unmatched junction bases: 3. CDR3 amino acids: CASSFRDRDYEQYF. The CDR3 coding sequence is TGCGCCAGCAGCTTCCGGGACAGGGACTACGAGCAGTACTTC.

This sequence joins TRBV28 and TRBJ1-6; 9 positions match TRBD1. The CDR3 is made up of 13 amino acids. The ends lost 4 bases at V and 16 bases at J; junction bases unmatched: 8. Per the germline V gene, CDR1 is MDHEN and CDR2 is SYDVKM. The CDR3 loop reads CASSYPGQGHLHF. CDR3 sequence (DNA): TGTGCCAGCAGTTATCCGGGACAGGGTCATCTCCACTTT.

This sequence joins TRBV2 and TRBJ2-2; D might be TRBD1 (6 bases). CDR3 size: 13 residues. Germline V gene sequence: CDR1 SNHLY, CDR2 FYNNEI. Trimming shortened V by 10 bases and J by 0 bases, and 9 bases separated the two germline ends. CDR3 sequence reads: CAIGQPNTGELFF. CDR3 sequence (DNA): TGTGCCATAGGACAGCCGAACACCGGGGAGCTGTTTTTT.

CDR3 bases: TGTGCCAGCAGAGGGACAAGTTCCTACGAGCAGTACTTC. Translating it yields CASRGTSSYEQYF. The rearrangement uses TRBV7-3 and TRBJ2-5; TRBD1 might be the D (6 bases). The DNA end is a closer match to TRBJ2-7, so the J assignment may be wrong. The CDR3 loop spans 13 amino acids. The germline gives CDR1 SGHTA, CDR2 FQGTGA.

This chain joins TRBV10-3 and TRBJ2-6; no definite D call. V was shortened by 6 bases and J by 0 bases, with 9 bases between the two germline ends. The germline CDR1 and CDR2 sequences are ENHRY and SYGVKD. The CDR3 length is 15 residues. The CDR3 loop reads CAISQHDSGANVLTF. CDR3 nucleotides: TGTGCCATCAGCCAACACGACTCTGGGGCCAACGTCCTGACTTTC.

The rearrangement joins TRBV5-1 to TRBJ2-5; weak D call: TRBD2 (6 bases). V gave up 5 bases and J gave up 0 bases, with 11 bases separating them. From germline, CDR1 is SGHRS and CDR2 YFSETQ. The CDR3 runs to 14 residues. The CDR3 DNA reads as TGCGCCAGCAGTCACGGGGGAAACCAAGAGACCCAGTACTTC. This encodes CASSHGGNQETQYF. The full variable domain, in which reference TRBV5-1 and TRBJ2-5 provide the parts outside the CDR3, is KAGVTQTPRYLIKTRGQQVTLSCSPISGHRSVSWYQQTPGQGLQFLFEYFSETQRNKGNFPGRFSGRQFSNSRSEMNVSTLELGDSALYLCASSHGGNQETQYFGPGTRLLVL.

The rearrangement uses TRBV28 and TRBJ1-6; D unresolved. Per germline, CDR1 MDHEN and CDR2 SYDVKM. The germline V and J ends were trimmed by 5 bases and 14 bases, with 25 bases remaining between them. The CDR3 runs 16 residues. The CDR3 nucleotides read TGTGCCAGCAGTACGGGCGGCAAGACTAGGCGCAATTCCCTCCACTTT. Its protein product is CASSTGGKTRRNSLHF.

The V call is TRBV4-3, the J call TRBJ2-3; 7 nucleotides match TRBD2. Germline V gene lookup returns CDR1 LGHNA and CDR2 YSLEER. V shed 0 bases and J 0 bases; nucleotides not matched to a gene: 6. The CDR3 is 17 residues long. CDR3 in DNA: TGCGCCAGCAGCCAAGATCTTGGGACTACCAGCACAGATACGCAGTATTTT. It is translated as CASSQDLGTTSTDTQYF.

This clone was found once. The rearrangement joins TRBV9 to TRBJ1-2; 7 bases align to TRBD1. CDR1 SGDLS and CDR2 YYNGEE come from the germline V gene. With V trimmed by 8 bases and J by 8 bases, 9 bases remained unmatched. CDR3 length: 12 residues. CDR3 sequence reads: CASHDRENGYTF. In nucleotides, the CDR3 is TGTGCCAGTCACGACAGGGAGAACGGCTACACCTTC.